A single TCR beta chain is shown here with its context. Its target is unknown. A multiplex PCR was run with 60 Vbeta primers and 13 Jbeta primers. Assay: immunoSEQ multiplex PCR; the TCRdb copy retains only in-frame clones and omits some. The sample contains about 190,000 clones, about three quarters of which appear only once. The data stem from a study of cytomegalovirus exposure and HLA in healthy donors. Notes on the study in general: Later analysis revealed greater clonal expansion in HLA-associated TCR beta chains than in equally common others. For TCR beta chains, V- and J-gene trimming was later linked to a missense DCLRE1C variant. Using a false discovery rate of 0.05, a later analysis showed that 16,951 TCR beta sequences were associated with HLA alleles.

The receptor's source is a woman aged 30 to 39 in good health and CMV-seropositive. Sample: PBMCs.

The CDR3, as DNA: TGTGCCAGCTCCCCCAGGGGAGGGAGCACTGAAGCTTTCTTT. Its translation: CASSPRGGSTEAFF. The chain joins TRBV18 to TRBJ1-1, with D possibly being TRBD1 (6 bases). CDR1 and CDR2 (germline): KGHSH, LQKENI. The CDR3 has 14 residues. V was pared by 6 bases and J by 4 bases, with 15 bases between. Full variable domain (remainder filled in from reference TRBV18 and TRBJ1-1): NAGVMQNPRHLVRRRGQEARLRCSPMKGHSHVYWYRQLPEEGLKFMVYLQKENIIDESGMPKERFSAEFPKEGPSILRIQQVVRGDSAAYFCASSPRGGSTEAFFGQGTRLTVV.